This T cell receptor (beta chain) appears in the sequencing data of a study of T cell clonotyping in hematopoietic cell transplantation (dated by TCRdb to the early 2020s). Context from the whole study: The study collected 120 to 150 blood samples from approximately 40 consecutive transplant recipients and their related donors. Patients were recruited between 2015 and 2017 and followed until late 2020 or death.

The time point label, read with the paper, signifies: 180 days after allo-HCT. Blood from recipients was drawn roughly 28 days before transplant, then again at days 30, 100 and 180 after transplant. Nuclei Lysis Solution was used to extract genomic DNA from fresh or cryopreserved unfractionated peripheral blood mononuclear cells. The investigation overall reported the following: Just a small fraction of recipient repertoires overlapped with donor repertoires, and more than 95% appeared de novo at the given depth. Broader posttransplant TCR repertoire diversity was predicted by donor and pretransplant recipient Inverse Simpson Index values. The sample size was limited and the cells went unsorted, which meant the CD4 and CD8 repertoire contributions could not be told apart. After transplant, TCR diversity in recipients dropped, and pathologically expanded clonotypes increased progressively from day 30 to day 180.

The immunoSEQ assay, a bias-controlled multiplex PCR with V- and J-specific primers, was used to amplify TCR beta CDR3 regions from genomic DNA. In a second PCR step, a proprietary barcode and Illumina adapter sequences were attached to the CDR3 amplicons. An Illumina MiSeq instrument was used for sequencing of the CDR3 libraries. As for how the authors treated the data: immunoSEQ Analyzer 3.0 was used for export and quality control, with R Bioconductor and Immunarch used for downstream analyses. Only productive rearrangements within the normalized downsampled data set were used in the calculation of repertoire metrics. In the normalized cohort, a clonotype counted as pathologically expanded if the clonotype was larger than 5 templates. The Inverse Simpson Index served as the measure of repertoire diversity. CMV-specificity analyses were carried out on the non-normalized data set to capture all clonotypes. Held by TCRdb, this immuneACCESS table contains in-frame sequences only and omits some clones. Under half of the omission traces to an unresolved V gene where checked; the cause of the rest is unknown. That table gives V, J and clone size, and the DNA gave D and trimming. The sample profile shows roughly 8,000 clones; 75% to 85% of them were found once. The ten largest clones represent over 4% of the sample.

This clone was recorded a few times. No antigen is known for it. No quality values exist for individual bases; no much larger clone is one base distant. This receptor was identified in a female patient aged 50-59 years who had an allogeneic stem cell transplant from an unrelated donor, so the T cells may come from the graft donor. Some clones in this sample may be carry-over from other donors' samples. Sequenced here: peripheral blood mononuclear cells, sampled 180 days after allogeneic stem cell transplant.

The base sequence is TGTGCCAGCAGTTCGACAGGGGGTAGAGACGAGCAGTACTTC. This sequence encodes CASSSTGGRDEQYF. The sequence links TRBV4-2 to TRBJ2-7, and TRBD1 aligns with 9 junction nucleotides. CDR1 and CDR2, looked up from the germline V gene, are LGHNA and YNFKEQ. Germline trimming amounts to 6 bases on V and 5 bases on J, with 8 as the count of junction bases outside the gene matches. Measured from the cysteine to the phenylalanine, the CDR3 is 14 residues long. Only CDR3 DNA is held: 42 bases, read in frame from base 1.